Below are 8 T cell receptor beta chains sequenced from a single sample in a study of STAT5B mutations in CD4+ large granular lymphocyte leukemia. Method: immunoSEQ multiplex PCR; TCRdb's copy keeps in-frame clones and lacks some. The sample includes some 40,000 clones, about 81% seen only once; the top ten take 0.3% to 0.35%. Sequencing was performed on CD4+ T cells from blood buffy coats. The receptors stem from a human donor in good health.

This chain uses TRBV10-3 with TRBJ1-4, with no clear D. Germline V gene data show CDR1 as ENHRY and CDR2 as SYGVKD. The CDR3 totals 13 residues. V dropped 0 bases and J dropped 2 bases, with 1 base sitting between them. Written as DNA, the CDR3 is TGTGCCATCAGTGAGTCTACTAATGAAAAACTGTTTTTT. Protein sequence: CAISESTNEKLFF.

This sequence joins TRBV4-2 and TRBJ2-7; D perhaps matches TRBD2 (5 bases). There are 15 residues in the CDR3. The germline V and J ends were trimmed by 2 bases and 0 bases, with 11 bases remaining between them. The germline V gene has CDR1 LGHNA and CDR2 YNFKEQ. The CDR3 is CASSQFEGNSYEQYF. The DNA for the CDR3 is TGTGCCAGCAGCCAATTTGAGGGCAACTCCTACGAGCAGTACTTC.

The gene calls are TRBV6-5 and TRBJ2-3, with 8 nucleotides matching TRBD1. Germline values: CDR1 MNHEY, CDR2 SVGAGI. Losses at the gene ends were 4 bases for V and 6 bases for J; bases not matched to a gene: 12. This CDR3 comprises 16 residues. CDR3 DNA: TGTGCCAGCAGTTCCCCCCGGGCAGGGGGCGTGGATACGCAGTATTTT. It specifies CASSSPRAGGVDTQYF.

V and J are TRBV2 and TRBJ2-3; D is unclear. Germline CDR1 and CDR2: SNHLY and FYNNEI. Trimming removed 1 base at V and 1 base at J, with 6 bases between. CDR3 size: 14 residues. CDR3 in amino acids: CASSEDYRTDTQYF. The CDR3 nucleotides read TGTGCCAGCAGTGAAGACTACCGCACAGATACGCAGTATTTT.

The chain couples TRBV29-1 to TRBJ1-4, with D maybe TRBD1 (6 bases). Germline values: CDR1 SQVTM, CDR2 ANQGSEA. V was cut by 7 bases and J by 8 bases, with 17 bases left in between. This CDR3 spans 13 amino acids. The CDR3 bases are TGCAGCGCTCGGACAGACGTGGTGGAAAAACTGTTTTTT. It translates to CSARTDVVEKLFF.

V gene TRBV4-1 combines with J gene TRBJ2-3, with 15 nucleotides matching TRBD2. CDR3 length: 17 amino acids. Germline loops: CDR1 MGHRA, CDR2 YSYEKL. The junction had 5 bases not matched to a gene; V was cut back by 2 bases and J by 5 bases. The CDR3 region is CASSQPGTSGRIDTQYF. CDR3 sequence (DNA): TGCGCCAGCAGCCAACCTGGGACTAGCGGGAGGATAGATACGCAGTATTTT.

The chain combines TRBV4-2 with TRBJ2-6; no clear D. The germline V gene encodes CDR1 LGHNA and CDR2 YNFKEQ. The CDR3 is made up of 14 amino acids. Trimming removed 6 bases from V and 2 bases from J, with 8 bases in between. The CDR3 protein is CASSQDPGANVLTF. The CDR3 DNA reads TGTGCCAGCAGTCAGGACCCTGGGGCCAACGTCCTGACTTTC.

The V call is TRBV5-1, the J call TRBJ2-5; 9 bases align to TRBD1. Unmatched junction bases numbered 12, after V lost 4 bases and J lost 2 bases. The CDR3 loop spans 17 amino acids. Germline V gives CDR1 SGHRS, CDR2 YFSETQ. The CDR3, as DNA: TGCGCCAGCAGCCTATTACCGGGACAGGGCGTTCAAGAGACCCAGTACTTC. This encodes CASSLLPGQGVQETQYF.